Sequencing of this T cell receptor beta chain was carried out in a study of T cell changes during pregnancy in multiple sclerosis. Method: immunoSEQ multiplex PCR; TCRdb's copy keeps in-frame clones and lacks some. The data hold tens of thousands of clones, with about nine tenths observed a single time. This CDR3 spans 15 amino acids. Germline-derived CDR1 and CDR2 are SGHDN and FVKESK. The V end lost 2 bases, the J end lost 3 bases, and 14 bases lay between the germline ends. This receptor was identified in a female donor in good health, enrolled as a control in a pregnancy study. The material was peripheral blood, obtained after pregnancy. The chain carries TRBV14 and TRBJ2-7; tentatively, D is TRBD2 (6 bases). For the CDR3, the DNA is TGTGCCAGCAGCCAAACTAGCCTACGTAACTACGAGCAGTACTTC. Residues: CASSQTSLRNYEQYF.